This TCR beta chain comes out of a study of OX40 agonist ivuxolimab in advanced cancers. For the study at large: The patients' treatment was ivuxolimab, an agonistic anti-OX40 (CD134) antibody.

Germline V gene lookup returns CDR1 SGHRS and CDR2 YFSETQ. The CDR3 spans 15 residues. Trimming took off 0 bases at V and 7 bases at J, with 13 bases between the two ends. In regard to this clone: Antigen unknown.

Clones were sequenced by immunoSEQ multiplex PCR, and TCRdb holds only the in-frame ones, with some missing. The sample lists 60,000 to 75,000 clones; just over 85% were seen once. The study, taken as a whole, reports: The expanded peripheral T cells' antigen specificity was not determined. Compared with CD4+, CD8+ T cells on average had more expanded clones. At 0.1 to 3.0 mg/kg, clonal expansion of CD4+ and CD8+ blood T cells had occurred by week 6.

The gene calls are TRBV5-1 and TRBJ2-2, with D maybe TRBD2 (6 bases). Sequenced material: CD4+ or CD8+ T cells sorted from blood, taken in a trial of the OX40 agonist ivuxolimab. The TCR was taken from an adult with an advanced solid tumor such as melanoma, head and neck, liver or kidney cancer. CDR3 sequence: CASSLGRGGSGELFF. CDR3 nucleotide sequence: TGCGCCAGCAGCTTGGGCCGGGGAGGTAGCGGGGAGCTGTTTTTT.